This entry concerns a single T cell receptor beta chain. Antigen unknown. Corrective heart surgery yielded resections, and these provided the thymus tissue. These data originate in a study of human thymus T cells. Study-level points and caveats: Gene usage for V and J segments appeared biased in thymic and blood repertoires. Unrelated individuals had highly overlapping thymic repertoires, as reported in related research.

Using immunoSEQ multiplex PCR, the repertoire was profiled, and TCRdb retains in-frame clones only, with some absent. The sample lists 60,000 to 75,000 clones, 85% to 95% seen once, with about 0.032% in the top ten. V was pared by 7 bases and J by 5 bases, with 14 bases between. CDR1 and CDR2 (germline): SQVTM, ANQGSEA. This CDR3 has 13 amino acids. Material: thymus tissue. This chain links TRBV29-1 with TRBJ2-2; the D gene is possibly TRBD2 (6 bases). This clonotype originated in a girl less than two years old with a congenital heart defect but otherwise immunologically healthy. Here the CDR3 DNA reads TGCAGCGGACTGGAGGGCCAAACCGGGGAGCTGTTTTTT. It translates to CSGLEGQTGELFF.